The clone carrying this TCR beta chain has only a few counts. What it recognizes is unknown. cDNA libraries of TCR beta carried unique molecular identifiers. Each batch of about 0.9 to 10 million T cells produced a few hundred thousand cDNA molecules. Each CDR3 protein is one row after TCRdb ran MiXCR on the PCR reads. The sample lists roughly 800,000 distinct CDR3 sequences, 53% seen once, with approximately 4.2% in the top ten. The record originates from a study of post-analysis software for immune sequencing data. Study context: Relapsing-remitting, secondary progressive and progressive-relapsing forms of multiple sclerosis all featured among disease courses. Overall study findings and caveats: There was significantly lower normalized Chao1 diversity in multiple sclerosis patients than in controls. Samples sharing a preparation batch grouped tightly together when assessed by F measure. With TRBV5-6, TRBV5-1 and TRBV20-1 included, about five TRBV segments were more frequent in patients than in controls.

J lost 8 bases, V lost 6 bases, and 16 bases had no gene match. Germline lookup yields CDR1 SQVTM and CDR2 ANQGSEA. The CDR3 has 15 residues. This sequence was found in a girl aged 5-17 years with multiple sclerosis. Sample: blood. The V call is TRBV29-1, the J call TRBJ2-1; 7 bases map to TRBD2. The CDR3 here is CSVQPPLREVDEQFF. The CDR3 region has the DNA TGCAGCGTCCAACCCCCCTTACGGGAGGTGGATGAGCAGTTCTTC.